This T cell receptor beta chain is from a study of blood T cell repertoires in COVID-19. Study-level information: Sites across the United States, Italy and Spain contributed samples from acute and convalescent COVID-19. Sample material is recorded as cDNA or gDNA derived from T cells, B-cell-depleted T cells, or PBMCs.

Losses at the gene ends were 2 bases for V and 9 bases for J; bases not matched to a gene: 7. Germline CDR1 SQVTM, CDR2 ANQGSEA. This CDR3 contains 13 residues. The protocol was immunoSEQ multiplex PCR, while the TCRdb copy is restricted to in-frame clones and leaves out a portion. This sample has about 150,000 clones; 85% occur once, and the top ten carry 2.5% to 3%. The rearrangement links TRBV29-1 to TRBJ2-3, with 8 positions matching TRBD2. The sequenced sample was peripheral blood. This clonotype originated in a woman aged 35 to 49 with active or convalescent COVID-19. CDR3 sequence: CSVESGGGGTQYF. CDR3 nucleotide sequence: TGCAGCGTTGAATCGGGAGGCGGGGGGACGCAGTATTTT.